The rows below give T cell receptor beta chains drawn from one sample of a study of T cell responses to AZD1222 COVID-19 vaccine. Repertoires were generated with immunoSEQ multiplex PCR, while TCRdb's copy carries only in-frame clones and drops some. The repertoire holds about 140,000 clones, with around nine tenths as singletons. The sequencing here drew on peripheral blood, taken on day 0 of AZD1222 vaccination. The receptors derive from an adult in good health. CDR3s include the opening cysteine and the closing phenylalanine or tryptophan. D genes are given only for firm matches. Expanded clones get a size class; other rows say once, few or many, or leave the size out.

TRBV30	TRBD1	13	TRBJ2-7	once	CACLGDREYEQYF	TGTGCCTGCCTCGGGGACAGGGAGTACGAGCAGTACTTC
TRBV6-6	TRBD1	16	TRBJ1-5	-	CASRSGRQGGNQPQHF	TGTGCCAGCCGTTCAGGGAGGCAGGGGGGCAATCAGCCCCAGCATTTT
TRBV6-5	-	12	TRBJ1-3	-	CASGLSGNTIYF	TGTGCCAGTGGGCTCTCTGGAAACACCATATATTTT
TRBV6-5	-	14	TRBJ1-5	-	CASSRWGGNQPQHF	TGTGCCAGCAGTCGGTGGGGGGGCAATCAGCCCCAGCATTTT
TRBV18	TRBD2	15	TRBJ2-7	-	CASSPTSGSVSEQYF	TGTGCCAGCTCACCAACTAGCGGGAGTGTATCCGAGCAGTACTTC
TRBV29-1	-	11	TRBJ1-2	-	CSVRSLRGYTF	TGCAGCGTTCGGTCCCTCCGAGGGTACACCTTC
TRBV28	TRBD1	15	TRBJ1-2	-	CASSRPGGGVYGYTF	TGTGCCAGCAGTCGTCCAGGGGGCGGGGTCTATGGCTACACCTTC
TRBV6-5	-	15	TRBJ2-7	-	CASSMGLPGSYEQYF	TGTGCCAGCAGTATGGGGCTCCCCGGCTCCTACGAGCAGTACTTC
TRBV28	TRBD1	14	TRBJ1-5	-	CASSLQGGLQPQHF	TGTGCCAGCAGCCTGCAGGGGGGCCTTCAGCCCCAGCATTTT
TRBV7-6	TRBD1	16	TRBJ2-1	-	CASSSTGGTSYNEQFF	TGTGCCAGCAGCTCCACAGGGGGCACTTCCTACAATGAGCAGTTCTTC
TRBV9	TRBD1	16	TRBJ2-5	-	CASSVYGTGVVETQYF	TGTGCCAGCAGCGTATACGGGACAGGGGTTGTAGAGACCCAGTACTTC
TRBV5-1	TRBD2	16	TRBJ2-1	-	CASSLLTSGTYNEQFF	TGCGCCAGCAGCTTGCTAACTAGCGGTACCTACAATGAGCAGTTCTTC
TRBV6-5	-	13	TRBJ1-1	-	CASSFKLNTEAFF	TGTGCCAGCAGTTTCAAGCTGAACACTGAAGCTTTCTTT
TRBV7-8	TRBD1	14	TRBJ1-1	-	CASSPDREADGAFF	TGTGCCAGCAGCCCCGACAGGGAGGCTGATGGAGCTTTCTTT
TRBV6-6	TRBD2	15	TRBJ2-7	-	CASSYPSGSAYEQYF	TGTGCCAGCAGTTACCCTAGCGGGAGTGCCTACGAGCAGTACTTC
TRBV5-4	TRBD2	15	TRBJ2-7	-	CASSLKRETGYEQYF	TGTGCCAGCAGCTTAAAGCGGGAGACGGGATACGAGCAGTACTTC
TRBV4-1	-	18	TRBJ1-1	-	CASSQEKTGSRGYTEAFF	TGCGCCAGCAGCCAGGAAAAAACAGGGTCCCGCGGTTACACTGAAGCTTTCTTT
TRBV27	TRBD1	17	TRBJ2-7	once	CASSLSFGTGARNEQYF	TGTGCCAGCAGTTTATCTTTTGGGACAGGGGCGAGGAACGAGCAGTACTTC
TRBV10-3	TRBD1	14	TRBJ2-7	-	CAIRTDREIDEQYF	TGTGCCATCAGGACGGACAGGGAAATCGACGAGCAGTACTTC
TRBV7-6	-	15	TRBJ1-1	-	CASSLGSPTNTEAFF	TGTGCCAGCAGCTTAGGAAGTCCAACGAACACTGAAGCTTTCTTT
TRBV15	-	18	TRBJ2-7	-	CATSRDVQKRYDSYEQYF	TGTGCCACCAGCAGAGATGTGCAGAAGCGGTACGACTCGTACGAGCAGTACTTC
TRBV19	-	13	TRBJ2-6	-	CASSGFGANVLTF	TGTGCCAGTAGTGGGTTTGGGGCCAACGTCCTGACTTTC
TRBV19	TRBD2	15	TRBJ2-7	-	CASSISSGSSYEQYF	TGTGCCAGTAGTATCAGTAGCGGGTCTTCCTACGAGCAGTACTTC
TRBV28	-	15	TRBJ1-1	-	CASSSQPTATTEAFF	TGTGCCAGCAGTTCCCAACCGACAGCTACGACTGAAGCTTTCTTT
TRBV3-1/TRBV3-2	TRBD1	17	TRBJ1-5	once	CASSQGQGWRSNQPQHF	TGTGCCAGCAGCCAAGGACAGGGATGGAGAAGCAATCAGCCCCAGCATTTT
TRBV5-1	-	14	TRBJ1-2	-	CASSLTQGRGGYTF	TGCGCCAGCAGCCTTACCCAGGGCCGAGGAGGCTACACCTTC
TRBV2	-	14	TRBJ1-5	-	CASSELDSNQPQHF	TGTGCCAGCAGTGAATTGGACAGCAATCAGCCCCAGCATTTT
TRBV7-2	TRBD2	14	TRBJ2-7	-	CASSTSGAAYEQYF	TGTGCCAGCAGCACAAGCGGGGCCGCCTACGAGCAGTACTTC
TRBV27	-	16	TRBJ1-6	-	CASSPESFSYNSPLHF	TGTGCCAGCAGCCCGGAGAGTTTCTCCTATAATTCACCCCTCCACTTT
TRBV10-2	-	11	TRBJ1-2	-	CASSDSQDSGF	TGCGCCAGCAGTGATAGCCAGGATTCGGGTTTC
TRBV7-6	-	18	TRBJ2-7	-	CASSLTVSGMRRSYEQYF	TGTGCCAGCAGCTTAACAGTGTCGGGAATGAGACGCTCCTACGAGCAGTACTTC
TRBV2	-	15	TRBJ1-3	-	CASSEGGVSGNTIYF	TGTGCCAGCAGTGAAGGCGGGGTCTCTGGAAACACCATATATTTT
TRBV7-8	-	13	TRBJ1-3	-	CASSSNQVYTIYF	TGTGCCAGCAGCTCCAACCAGGTGTACACCATATATTTT
TRBV5-4	-	13	TRBJ2-3	-	CASSDRFYDTQYF	TGTGCCAGCAGCGATAGGTTTTATGATACGCAGTATTTT
TRBV6-5	-	14	TRBJ1-4	-	CATRRTVANEKLFF	TGTGCCACCCGCCGGACAGTCGCGAATGAAAAACTGTTTTTT
TRBV27	-	12	TRBJ1-6	-	CASSPANSPLHF	TGTGCCAGCAGTCCCGCTAATTCACCCCTCCACTTT
TRBV28	-	12	TRBJ2-7	-	CATEGGPPEQYF	TGTGCCACGGAAGGAGGGCCCCCCGAGCAGTACTTC
TRBV6-5	-	13	TRBJ1-1	-	CASSYSENTEAFF	TGTGCCAGCAGTTACTCGGAAAACACTGAAGCTTTCTTT
TRBV6-5	TRBD2	15	TRBJ2-1	-	CASRPRGTSGNEQFF	TGTGCCAGCAGACCTCGGGGGACTAGCGGCAATGAGCAGTTCTTC
TRBV4-1	TRBD2	15	TRBJ2-1	-	CASSQEGLAGSEQFF	TGCGCCAGCAGCCAAGAGGGACTAGCGGGAAGTGAGCAGTTCTTC
TRBV7-8	-	12	TRBJ2-1	once	CASSRTNNEQFF	TGTGCCAGCAGCCGGACCAACAATGAGCAGTTCTTC
TRBV13	TRBD1	14	TRBJ1-1	-	CASSLQQGSTEAFF	TGTGCCAGCAGCTTACAACAGGGGAGCACTGAAGCTTTCTTT
TRBV7-2	-	15	TRBJ1-5	-	CASSLVWHPNQPQHF	TGTGCCAGCAGCTTAGTTTGGCACCCTAATCAGCCCCAGCATTTT
TRBV15	-	16	TRBJ2-3	-	CATSRDSGRLTDTQYF	TGTGCCACCAGCAGAGATAGTGGTCGCCTCACAGATACGCAGTATTTT